This TCR beta chain is drawn from a study of T cell responses to AZD1222 COVID-19 vaccine. The CDR3 consists of 15 residues. Germline V gene lookup returns CDR1 ENHRY and CDR2 SYGVKD. The germline V and J ends were trimmed by 0 bases and 0 bases, with 8 bases remaining between them. Whole-study findings and limits: Seropositive status at baseline applied to only six AZD1222 recipients. A reported finding is that nearly half of spike-specific TCRs target unmutated variant regions. Mostly white British, mostly female donors; authors suggested clonal diversity may be underestimated.

With regard to this clone: The antigen is not known.

The protocol was immunoSEQ multiplex PCR, while the TCRdb copy is restricted to in-frame clones and leaves out a portion. Here the sample spans roughly 160,000 clones, roughly nine tenths being singletons. This TCR came from an adult who received the AZD1222 COVID-19 vaccine. The gene calls are TRBV10-3 and TRBJ1-1; D might be TRBD1 (5 bases). Material: peripheral blood, obtained 28 days after the second AZD1222 dose. This chain's CDR3 is CAISESWGMNTEAFF. In DNA, the CDR3 is TGTGCCATCAGTGAGTCGTGGGGGATGAACACTGAAGCTTTCTTT.